Listed here are 18 T cell receptor beta chains from one sample, sequenced in a study of CD8 T cells in Susac syndrome (dated by TCRdb to between 2018 and 2020). The library was produced with the immunoSEQ multiplex PCR assay. RNA was extracted using the RNeasy kit, and roughly 0.5 to 1 ug of the RNA was reverse transcribed with random hexamers. TCRdb reworked the public reads: Q25 trimming with fastp, MiXCR clone assembly, productive beta chains retained. Rows are unified per CDR3 protein, each entry keeping the most common DNA and genes. Within this sample are 75,000 to 95,000 distinct CDR3 sequences, with about 91% of them counted one time only. Around 0.5% of the sample is taken by the ten largest. The sample taken for sequencing was CD8+ T cells from PBMCs. Receptors originate from a human donor with multiple sclerosis.

The gene calls are TRBV6-2 or TRBV6-3 and TRBJ2-1; 14 bases match TRBD2. Looked up from germline, CDR1 is MNHEY and CDR2 is SVGEGT. CDR3 length: 18 residues. Trimming removed 2 bases from V and 8 bases from J; junction bases left unmatched: 11. CDR3 sequence (DNA): TGTGCCAGCAGTTACGATCCAACGGGACTAGCGGGAGCGCATGAGCAGTTCTTC. Translated, it gives CASSYDPTGLAGAHEQFF.

The chain combines TRBV2 with TRBJ2-1; D gene ambiguous. Per germline, CDR1 SNHLY and CDR2 FYNNEI. V was cut by 4 bases and J by 3 bases, with 7 bases left in between. The CDR3 is made up of 13 amino acids. CDR3: CASSATLYNEQFF. The CDR3 DNA is TGTGCCAGCAGTGCGACTCTCTACAATGAGCAGTTCTTC. The full variable domain, completed using reference TRBV2 and TRBJ2-1, is EPEVTQTPSHQVTQMGQEVILRCVPISNHLYFYWYRQILGQKVEFLVSFYNNEISEKSEIFDDQFSVERPDGSNFTLKIRSTKLEDSAMYFCASSATLYNEQFFGPGTRLTVL.

The chain is built from TRBV9 and TRBJ2-2; the D gene could be TRBD1 or TRBD2 (5 bases each). The CDR3 is 17 residues long. Germline lookup yields CDR1 SGDLS and CDR2 YYNGEE. V lost 3 bases and J lost 0, with 15 bases in between. The CDR3 nucleotides are TGTGCCAGCAGCGACGCCACTGGGACCGCGAACACCGGGGAGCTGTTTTTT. It codes for CASSDATGTANTGELFF. The whole variable domain, filled in from reference TRBV9 and TRBJ2-2, reads DSGVTQTPKHLITATGQRVTLRCSPRSGDLSVYWYQQSLDQGLQFLIQYYNGEERAKGNILERFSAQQFPDLHSELNLSSLELGDSALYFCASSDATGTANTGELFFGEGSRLTVL.

The chain employs TRBV5-1 and TRBJ1-1; maybe TRBD1 (5 bases). Per germline, CDR1 SGHRS and CDR2 YFSETQ. The CDR3 covers 15 residues. The V end was cut by 2 bases, the J end by 0 bases, with 11 bases between. CDR3 sequence: CASSFAWGVNTEAFF. In DNA, the CDR3 is TGCGCCAGCAGCTTCGCCTGGGGGGTGAACACTGAAGCTTTCTTT.

The chain is built from TRBV9 and TRBJ2-1; 11 bases line up with TRBD2. Germline lookup yields CDR1 SGDLS and CDR2 YYNGEE. Trimming took 2 bases from V and 4 from J; bases not matched to a gene: 2. The CDR3 consists of 15 residues. The CDR3 loop reads CASSVGTSGYNEQFF. CDR3 coding DNA: TGTGCCAGCAGCGTCGGGACTAGCGGTTACAATGAGCAGTTCTTC.

In DNA form, the CDR3 reads TGTGCCAGCAGAGGGGACAGGGGAACTCCACATCAGCCCCAGCATTTT. Translation gives CASRGDRGTPHQPQHF. The genes are TRBV2 and TRBJ1-5; TRBD1 agrees at 10 bases. This CDR3 is 16 amino acids long. With V trimmed by 6 bases and J by 5 bases, 10 bases remained unmatched. Germline CDR1 reads SNHLY; CDR2 reads FYNNEI.

The rearrangement uses TRBV18 and TRBJ2-6, with 9 positions matching TRBD2. The trim removed 1 base at V and 0 bases at J, leaving 4 bases unmatched. This CDR3 has 18 residues. The V gene's germline CDR1 is KGHSH and CDR2 LQKENI. For the CDR3, the DNA is TGTGCCAGCTCACCACGGGCGGGAGGGCCCTCTGGGGCCAACGTCCTGACTTTC. This translates into CASSPRAGGPSGANVLTF.

The V call is TRBV3-1, the J call TRBJ2-7, with 10 positions matching TRBD1. CDR1 and CDR2 (germline): LGHDT, YNNKEL (reference sequence). The CDR3 is 17 amino acids. V was clipped by 0 bases and J by 3 bases; unmatched bases: 8. The CDR3: CASSQDRLTGGIYEQYF. The CDR3 region has the DNA TGTGCCAGCAGCCAAGATCGTTTGACAGGGGGCATCTACGAGCAGTACTTC.

The gene calls are TRBV4-3 and TRBJ1-2, with no clear D. Germline assignment: CDR1 LGHNA and CDR2 YSLEER. The CDR3 extends over 15 amino acids. Trimming removed 0 bases at V and 0 bases at J, with 8 bases between. CDR3 loop: CASSQDPNSNYGYTF. The CDR3 coding sequence is TGCGCCAGCAGCCAAGATCCCAATTCTAACTATGGCTACACCTTC.

The chain employs TRBV4-3 and TRBJ2-7, with a weak D call TRBD2 (7 bases). Trimming left V 6 bases short and J 5 bases short, with 17 bases between. The CDR3 is made up of 14 amino acids. The germline CDR1 and CDR2 sequences are LGHNA and YSLEER. Here the CDR3 reads CASSFRGAGDEQYF. DNA of the CDR3: TGCGCCAGCAGTTTCCGGGGGGCTGGGGACGAGCAGTACTTC.

The CDR3, as DNA: TGTGCCAGCAGGACAGTAAGAAACATTCAGTACTTC. Encoded protein: CASRTVRNIQYF. V usage is TRBV6-1 and J usage is TRBJ2-4; perhaps TRBD1 as D (5 bases). Germline V gives CDR1 MNHNS, CDR2 SASEGT. The CDR3 consists of 12 residues. V was shortened by 6 bases and J by 6 bases, with 9 bases between the two germline ends.

Here the CDR3 reads CASRNNGVQFF. The DNA of the CDR3 is TGTGCCAGCAGAAATAACGGGGTGCAGTTCTTC. This chain connects TRBV12-3 or TRBV12-4 to TRBJ2-1; tentative D call: TRBD2 (5 bases). This CDR3 has 11 residues. V was trimmed by 6 bases and J by 12 bases, leaving 12 bases between them.

CDR3: CASSFMGQENIQYF. The CDR3 nucleotides are TGTGCCAGCAGCTTCATGGGACAAGAAAACATTCAGTACTTC. The chain uses TRBV5-5 and TRBJ2-4; tentative D call: TRBD1 (6 bases). Germline values: CDR1 SGHKS, CDR2 YYEKEE (reference sequence). The CDR3 totals 14 residues. Between the trimmed V and J ends, which lost 2 bases and 5 bases, there was a span of 11 bases.

The chain carries TRBV3-1 and TRBJ2-7; TRBD2 aligns across 7 bases. The length of the CDR3 is 15 residues. Germline CDR1 is LGHDT and CDR2 is YNNKEL (reference sequence). V lost 1 base to trimming and J lost 2 bases; unmatched junction nucleotides: 5. CDR3 sequence: CASSQGLAVTYEQYF. CDR3 coding DNA: TGTGCCAGCAGCCAAGGGCTAGCGGTGACCTACGAGCAGTACTTC.

The chain is built from TRBV20-1 and TRBJ2-7; D perhaps matches TRBD1 (6 bases). Germline CDR1 reads DFQATT; CDR2 reads SNEGSKA (reference sequence). This CDR3 comprises 14 residues. The germline V and J ends were trimmed by 0 bases and 1 base, with 10 bases remaining between them. CDR3 in amino acids: CSARDLTGSYEQYF. The CDR3 DNA reads TGCAGTGCTAGAGATCTCACAGGGTCCTACGAGCAGTACTTC.

This clonotype was detected a few times. This rearrangement joins TRBV7-6 to TRBJ2-2; maybe TRBD2 (5 bases). The germline V and J ends were trimmed by 2 bases and 3 bases, with 7 bases remaining between them. The CDR3 totals 14 residues. Germline CDR1 SGHVS, CDR2 FNYEAQ. This CDR3 reads CASSLLRDTGELFF. CDR3 sequence (DNA): TGTGCCAGCAGCTTATTGAGGGACACCGGGGAGCTGTTTTTT.

This chain uses TRBV20-1 with TRBJ2-7; 9 bases align to TRBD2. The CDR3 covers 16 residues. CDR1 DFQATT and CDR2 SNEGSKA come from the germline V gene (reference sequence). V dropped 3 bases and J dropped 4; count of bases not matched to a gene: 13. As DNA, the CDR3 is TGCAGTGCTAGCCCTCTCAGGCGGGAGGGCGGGTACGAGCAGTACTTC. Its translation is CSASPLRREGGYEQYF.

The chain has TRBV2 and TRBJ2-1; D is perhaps TRBD1 (5 bases). Germline-derived CDR1 and CDR2 are SNHLY and FYNNEI. This CDR3 is built from 15 residues. Trimming pared 0 bases from V and 4 bases from J, leaving 10 bases between. As DNA, the CDR3 is TGTGCCAGCAGTGAAGCCTGGGGCGGATACAATGAGCAGTTCTTC. This codes for CASSEAWGGYNEQFF.